The 16 T cell receptor beta chains in this list originate from one sample, sequenced in a study of tumor and adjacent non-tumor tissue in lung cancer. The template was RNA from unsorted bulk tissue. A modified ARM-PCR protocol with three rounds of nested PCR amplified TCRbeta. One entry per CDR3 protein results from TCRdb running MiXCR on the multiplex PCR reads. In the table there are about 79,000 distinct CDR3 sequences, roughly two thirds of which are singletons. The sequenced sample consisted of lung tumor tissue. These TCRs come from a woman between 40 and 50 years old with non-small cell lung cancer.

The chain is built from TRBV20-1 and TRBJ2-7; no firm D call. The CDR3 extends over 11 amino acids. The ends were cut back, 5 bases at V and 6 bases at J, with 11 bases in the middle. Germline V gene sequence: CDR1 DFQATT, CDR2 SNEGSKA (reference sequence). The CDR3 here is CSAQHVLEQYF. CDR3 nucleotide sequence: TGCAGTGCTCAACATGTCCTCGAGCAGTACTTC.

Of note for this clonotype: At one of its ends the junction is not consistent with the germline gene, which may arise from a read error. This rearrangement joins TRBV5-1 to TRBJ2-3, with unresolved D. CDR1 is SGHRS, CDR2 YFSETQ, per germline. CDR3 length: 13 residues. CDR3 protein: CASSLTRTETQYF. CDR3 DNA: TGCGCCAGCAGCTTGACCAGAACAGAAACGCAGTATTTT.

Worth noting for this clonotype: The junction departs from the called germline gene at one end, perhaps through a read error. The J gene is TRBJ2-2, the V gene TRBV12-3 or TRBV12-4; D gene ambiguous. This CDR3 is 13 amino acids long. The CDR3 region is CASTPQSTRELFF. DNA of the CDR3: TGTGCCAGCACGCCACAGTCCACCCGGGAGCTGTTTTTT.

The chain couples TRBV6-1 to TRBJ2-7, with D perhaps TRBD1 (6 bases). This CDR3 region has 14 residues. The germline V gene encodes CDR1 MNHNS and CDR2 SASEGT. V was shortened by 5 bases and J by 2 bases, with 13 bases between the two germline ends. CDR3 residues: CASSIRTGTYEQYF. CDR3 DNA: TGTGCCAGCAGTATTCGCACAGGGACCTACGAGCAGTACTTC.

As regards this clonotype: A much bigger clone sits one base away, suggesting this may be a read error. The chain employs TRBV5-1 and TRBJ1-1, with unresolved D. Trimming removed 0 bases from V and 5 bases from J, with 14 bases in between. CDR3 length equals 15 residues. Germline-derived CDR1 and CDR2 are SGHRS and YFSETQ. This CDR3 reads CASSLDSRQRTEAFF. DNA for the CDR3: TGCGCCAGCAGCTTGGATTCCCGGCAGAGGACTGAAGCTTTCTTT.

This clonotype was counted a single time. In this CDR3 the conserved last residue, phenylalanine or tryptophan, is missing, so a read error is likely. The chain employs TRBV11-3 and TRBJ2-3; 9 bases align to TRBD2. This CDR3 region has 16 residues. The V gene's germline CDR1 is SGHNT and CDR2 YENEEA. The DNA of the CDR3 is TGTGCCAGCAGCCAGGGGATAGCGGGAGCAGGAGATAAGCAGTATCTT. This translates into CASSQGIAGAGDKQYL.

As for this clonotype: The CDR3 does not end in the conserved phenylalanine or tryptophan, so this is likely a read error. The J gene is TRBJ2-7, the V gene TRBV20-1; D gene unclear. V gave up 2 bases and J gave up 3 bases, with 20 bases separating them. The CDR3 has 16 residues. Germline CDR1 is DFQATT and CDR2 is SNEGSKA (reference sequence). The CDR3 loop is CSARPLGLDVYYEQYI. The CDR3 region has the DNA TGCAGTGCTAGACCCTTGGGCTTGGACGTATACTACGAGCAGTACATC.

V gene TRBV11-2 combines with J gene TRBJ1-2, with 7 bases fitting TRBD1. Trimming removed 3 bases from V and 11 bases from J; junction bases left unmatched: 6. Germline V gene sequence: CDR1 SGHAT, CDR2 FQNNGV. This CDR3 region has 12 residues. CDR3 in DNA: TGTGCCAGCAGCTTCGGACAGGCTGATTACACCTTC. Translation: CASSFGQADYTF. The variable domain in full, completed from reference TRBV11-2 and TRBJ1-2, reads EAGVAQSPRYKIIEKRQSVAFWCNPISGHATLYWYQQILGQGPKLLIQFQNNGVVDDSQLPKDRFSAERLKGVDSTLKIQPAKLEDSAVYLCASSFGQADYTFGSGTRLTVV.

This clonotype was seen once. One junction end disagrees with the germline gene, perhaps due to a read error. This rearrangement joins TRBV11-2 to TRBJ2-5; no reliable D call. The CDR3 sequence is 16 residues long. The germline V gene encodes CDR1 SGHAT and CDR2 FQNNGV. The CDR3 region has the DNA TGTGCCAGCAGATTAGTTGGGCGAAGGGTCCAAGAGACCCAGTACTTC. Translating it yields CASRLVGRRVQETQYF. Together with reference TRBV11-2 and TRBJ2-5, the CDR3 gives the full variable domain: EAGVAQSPRYKIIEKRQSVAFWCNPISGHATLYWYQQILGQGPKLLIQFQNNGVVDDSQLPKDRFSAERLKGVDSTLKIQPAKLEDSAVYLCASRLVGRRVQETQYFGPGTRLLVL.

A remark on this clonotype: A much larger clonotype is one base distant, so this may be a read error. The chain couples TRBV10-3 to TRBJ1-1; D not resolved. Germline CDR1 is ENHRY and CDR2 is SYGVKD. The CDR3 covers 15 residues. CDR3 loop: CAISESQGRGTEALF. The CDR3 bases are TGTGCCATCAGTGAGTCGCAAGGGAGAGGCACTGAAGCTCTCTTT.

Of note for this clonotype: One end of the junction fails to match germline, which may point to a read error. The chain employs TRBV6-2 or TRBV6-3 and TRBJ2-2, with 9 bases aligning to TRBD1. The length of the CDR3 is 17 residues. The germline CDR1 and CDR2 sequences are MNHEY and SVGEGT. The CDR3 here is CASGPSGTGRLSGELLF. As DNA, the CDR3 is TGTGCCAGCGGACCGTCCGGGACAGGGCGCCTCTCCGGGGAGCTGCTTTTT.

This clonotype has more than one count but fewer than ten. The chain uses TRBV20-1 and TRBJ2-7; 7 nucleotides agree with TRBD2. Trimming at V came to 1 base and at J to 2 bases, leaving 8 bases not matched to a gene. The CDR3 has 15 amino acids. CDR1 and CDR2 from the germline V gene are DFQATT and SNEGSKA (reference sequence). The CDR3 DNA follows: TGCAGTGCTAGAGGGTCGGGGGGACCGACCTACGAGCAGTACTTC. This translates into CSARGSGGPTYEQYF.

Turning to this clonotype: Here the CDR3 omits its conserved ending phenylalanine or tryptophan, so a read error is the likely source. The chain is built from TRBV6-1 and TRBJ1-5, with 7 bases lining up with TRBD1. The J segment lost 0 bases and the V segment lost 10 bases, leaving 6 bases of the junction unmatched. This CDR3 is 14 amino acids long. CDR1 and CDR2 (germline): MNHNS, SASEGT. The CDR3 DNA is TGTGCCAACTCGACAGGGATTAGCAATCAGCCCCAGCATTTA. It translates to CANSTGISNQPQHL.

Regarding this clonotype: One junction end does not reproduce the germline sequence, and a read error may be involved. V gene TRBV12-3 or TRBV12-4 combines with J gene TRBJ2-2; either TRBD1 or TRBD2 may supply D (5 bases each). The CDR3 sequence is 14 residues long. Written as DNA, the CDR3 is TGTGCCGGCAGCCCGACAGCGAACACCGGGGAACTGTTTTTT. It translates to CAGSPTANTGELFF.

This clonotype was recorded many times. The chain is built from TRBV4-1 and TRBJ1-3, with 8 bases lining up with TRBD1. This CDR3 contains 13 residues. The trim removed 1 base at V and 13 bases at J, leaving 6 bases unmatched. Germline-derived CDR1 and CDR2 are MGHRA and YSYEKL. In DNA, the CDR3 is TGCGCCAGCAGCCAAGGTCGACAGGGGACGATATATTTT. This gives the protein CASSQGRQGTIYF.

With respect to this clonotype: This CDR3 is missing its conserved last phenylalanine or tryptophan, likely due to a read error. No DNA is shown, since the ends of the CDR3 on it are uncertain; the CDR3 is the one TCRdb lists. This rearrangement joins TRBV6-6 to TRBJ1-3. The CDR3 sequence runs 14 residues, both termini included. Germline V lookup: CDR1 MNHNY, CDR2 SVGAGI (reference sequence). Here the CDR3 reads CASTYINYGNTMYI.